This T cell receptor beta chain was captured by sequencing in a study of blood T cell repertoires in COVID-19. About the research overall: Nucleic acid was either cDNA or gDNA, and it came from T cells, B-cell-depleted T cells, or PBMCs.

The CDR3 extends over 11 amino acids. Germline-derived CDR1 and CDR2 are MGHRA and YSYEKL. V was cut by 2 bases and J by 9 bases, with 7 bases left in between. In the original workflow: Reference gene primers were amplified, and this amplification served to estimate nucleated cell counts. Assay: immunoSEQ multiplex PCR; the TCRdb copy retains only in-frame clones and omits some. V, J and clone size are those of that table, while D and trimming were read from the DNA. Of approximately 280,000 clones in the sample, approximately 85% were seen once. Sequenced material: peripheral blood. J is TRBJ1-2 and V is TRBV4-1, with D unresolved. This sequence was found in a woman in her 70s with acute or convalescent COVID-19. Written as DNA, the CDR3 is TGCGCCAGCAGCCAATCAACACGCTACACCTTC. Translating gives CASSQSTRYTF.